This T cell receptor beta chain was sequenced during a study of blood T cell repertoires in COVID-19. In the study overall: Nucleic acid was either cDNA or gDNA, and it came from T cells, B-cell-depleted T cells, or PBMCs.

Per germline, CDR1 SNHLY and CDR2 FYNNEI. V lost 5 bases to trimming and J lost 5 bases; unmatched junction nucleotides: 5. The CDR3 is 14 residues long. TCRdb's table, derived via immunoSEQ multiplex PCR, lists solely in-frame clones and lacks some. This sample has 220,000 or so clones, with 84% found just once. This chain joins TRBV2 and TRBJ1-5, with 8 nucleotides matching TRBD1. This TCR came from a woman aged 35 to 49 who had recovered from COVID-19. Sequencing was performed on PBMCs or T cells enriched from blood (not recorded which). The CDR3 protein is CASSWTGRDQPQHF. The CDR3, as DNA: TGTGCCAGCAGTTGGACAGGGAGAGATCAGCCCCAGCATTTT. The full variable domain, in which reference TRBV2 and TRBJ1-5 provide the parts outside the CDR3, is EPEVTQTPSHQVTQMGQEVILRCVPISNHLYFYWYRQILGQKVEFLVSFYNNEISEKSEIFDDQFSVERPDGSNFTLKIRSTKLEDSAMYFCASSWTGRDQPQHFGDGTRLSIL.